A single sample gave rise to the 13 T cell receptor beta chains below, sequenced in a study of T cells after yellow fever vaccination. TCRdb passed the 5' RACE reads through MiXCR, listing each CDR3 protein once. This repertoire shows hundreds of thousands of distinct CDR3 sequences, around an eighth found once; its top ten account for 14% to 15%. The sample consisted of PBMCs, taken on the day of the yellow fever booster vaccination. The receptor source for this set is a man aged 25 to 40 who received the YFV17D yellow fever vaccine.

The rearrangement joins TRBV20-1 to TRBJ2-1, with 8 positions matching TRBD1. The CDR3 has 15 amino acids. The germline V gene has CDR1 DFQATT and CDR2 SNEGSKA (reference sequence). V lost 3 bases to trimming and J lost 7 bases; unmatched junction nucleotides: 11. Here the CDR3 DNA reads TGCAGTGCTAGCATATCGCAGACAGGGGTGAATGAGCAGTTCTTC. Protein product: CSASISQTGVNEQFF.

This clonotype was observed a handful of times. The gene calls are TRBV20-1 and TRBJ2-7; tentative D call: TRBD1 (6 bases). Germline V gene sequence: CDR1 DFQATT, CDR2 SNEGSKA (reference sequence). The ends were cut back, 1 base at V and 4 bases at J, with 11 bases in the middle. This CDR3 has 13 residues. The DNA for the CDR3 is TGCAGTGCTAGAGCGGGACAAATATACGAGCAGTACTTC. Its translation is CSARAGQIYEQYF.

The rearrangement joins TRBV6-1 to TRBJ2-6; 7 bases match TRBD2. The germline V gene encodes CDR1 MNHNS and CDR2 SASEGT. The CDR3 spans 14 residues. The J segment lost 3 bases and the V segment lost 10 bases, leaving 6 bases of the junction unmatched. CDR3 sequence (DNA): TGTGCCACCTCAAAGCGGGATGGGGCCAACGTCCTGACTTTC. It yields the protein CATSKRDGANVLTF.

The chain links TRBV19 to TRBJ2-7; tentative D call: TRBD2 (6 bases). Looked up from germline, CDR1 is LNHDA and CDR2 is SQIVND (reference sequence). V gave up 9 bases and J gave up 3 bases, with 12 bases separating them. The CDR3 is 12 residues long. The CDR3 DNA follows: TGTGCCAGCGGAGGGCAGGGCTACGAGCAGTACTTC. This codes for CASGGQGYEQYF.

The rearrangement joins TRBV7-2 to TRBJ2-5, with TRBD2 identical over 9 bases. Germline CDR1 and CDR2: SGHTA and FQGNSA. Unmatched junction bases numbered 3, after V lost 0 bases and J lost 4 bases. This CDR3 has 15 residues. The CDR3 DNA reads TGTGCCAGCAGCTTAGCATTGGGACTAGCAGAGACCCAGTACTTC. This encodes CASSLALGLAETQYF.

This sequence joins TRBV20-1 and TRBJ1-1; no firm D call. The CDR3 length is 14 residues. Germline V gives CDR1 DFQATT, CDR2 SNEGSKA (reference sequence). V lost 0 bases, J lost 6 bases, and 14 bases lay in between. The CDR3 spells CSAREGSPIPEAFF. CDR3 sequence (DNA): TGCAGTGCTAGAGAGGGTTCTCCTATCCCTGAAGCTTTCTTT.

The chain uses TRBV29-1 and TRBJ2-7, with TRBD1 as a possible D gene (5 bases). The CDR3 length is 12 residues. V was shortened by 3 bases and J by 3 bases, with 9 bases between the two germline ends. The germline CDR1 and CDR2 sequences are SQVTM and ANQGSEA. The chain's CDR3 is CSVEGQDYEQYF. The CDR3 nucleotides are TGCAGCGTTGAGGGGCAGGACTACGAGCAGTACTTC.

The chain recombines TRBV29-1 with TRBJ2-7; D possibly corresponds to TRBD2 (6 bases). The CDR3 is 16 residues long. CDR1 and CDR2 from the germline V gene are SQVTM and ANQGSEA. Deletions cut 2 bases from V and 1 base from J, with 18 bases between. The CDR3 DNA sequence: TGCAGCGTTGAACAGTTACCGGGACTGCGATCCTACGAGCAGTACTTC. Residues: CSVEQLPGLRSYEQYF.

The table lists this clonotype with a few counts. J is TRBJ2-1 and V is TRBV2; D is undetermined. The CDR3 has 13 amino acids. With 8 bases removed from V and 5 bases from J, the gap between germline ends came to 13 bases. Per germline, CDR1 SNHLY and CDR2 FYNNEI. The CDR3 coding sequence is TGTGCCAGCGCTTCTAGTTCCCACAATGAGCAGTTCTTC. Its translation is CASASSSHNEQFF.

This clonotype was recorded many times. The gene calls are TRBV14 and TRBJ2-5, with D maybe TRBD1 (5 bases). V lost 0 bases, J lost 7 bases, and 12 bases lay in between. Germline V CDR1 and CDR2: SGHDN, FVKESK. The length of the CDR3 is 14 residues. For the CDR3, the DNA is TGTGCCAGCAGCCAAGAAAGGGGATTTGGGACCCAGTACTTC. It encodes CASSQERGFGTQYF.

The rearrangement joins TRBV29-1 to TRBJ2-5; weak D call: TRBD1 (6 bases). V dropped 5 bases and J dropped 2 bases, with 18 bases sitting between them. The CDR3 is 15 residues long. In germline, CDR1 is SQVTM, CDR2 ANQGSEA. The CDR3 DNA follows: TGCAGCGTTCCGAACAGGGTAACCCCTCAAGAGACCCAGTACTTC. It translates to CSVPNRVTPQETQYF.

The chain employs TRBV7-9 and TRBJ2-6, with a tentative D call TRBD1 (5 bases). Trimming removed 5 bases from V and 4 bases from J, with 15 bases in between. The CDR3 runs to 16 residues. Germline V gives CDR1 SEHNR, CDR2 FQNEAQ (reference sequence). CDR3 nucleotides: TGTGCCAGCAGCCTTCCCAGGGCTACGGGGGCCAACGTCCTGACTTTC. Translating it yields CASSLPRATGANVLTF. The full variable domain, rest sourced from reference TRBV7-9 and TRBJ2-6, is DTGVSQNPRHKITKRGQNVTFRCDPISEHNRLYWYRQTLGQGPEFLTYFQNEAQLEKSRLLSDRFSAERPKGSFSTLEIQRTEQGDSAMYLCASSLPRATGANVLTFGAGSRLTVL.

The rearrangement joins TRBV7-3 to TRBJ2-7; no clear D. The CDR3 loop spans 14 amino acids. V lost 1 base and J lost 7, with 14 bases in between. Germline CDR1 SGHTA, CDR2 FQGTGA. CDR3 loop: CASSLSGRQKEQYF. CDR3 sequence (DNA): TGTGCCAGCAGCTTAAGTGGACGCCAAAAGGAGCAGTACTTC.